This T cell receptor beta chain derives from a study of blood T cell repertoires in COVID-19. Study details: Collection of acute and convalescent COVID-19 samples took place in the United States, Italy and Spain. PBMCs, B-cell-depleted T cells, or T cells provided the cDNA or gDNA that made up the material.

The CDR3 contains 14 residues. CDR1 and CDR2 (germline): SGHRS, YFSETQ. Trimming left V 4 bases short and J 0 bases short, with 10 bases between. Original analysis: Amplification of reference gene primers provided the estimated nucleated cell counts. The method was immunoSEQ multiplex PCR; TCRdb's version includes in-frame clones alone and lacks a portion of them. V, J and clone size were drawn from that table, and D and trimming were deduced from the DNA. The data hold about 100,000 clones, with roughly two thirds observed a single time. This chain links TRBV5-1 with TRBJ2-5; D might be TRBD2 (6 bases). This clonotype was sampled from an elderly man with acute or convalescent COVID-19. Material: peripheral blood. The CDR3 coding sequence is TGCGCCAGCAGCGGCGGGGACTACCAAGAGACCCAGTACTTC. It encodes CASSGGDYQETQYF.